Listed below are T cell receptor beta chains from one sample, sequenced in a study of T cell repertoires in cytomegalovirus infection. The antigens for these receptors are not known. TCRdb re-derived calls from the reads in MiXCR, one entry per CDR3 protein. The data show roughly 920,000 distinct CDR3 sequences, around a third seen once. Sequenced material: cultured CD8+ T cells from PBMCs, taken from culture after CMV antigen stimulation. The receptor source for this set is a human donor in good health (CMV status not recorded). Some clones in this sample may be carry-over from other donors' samples. CDR3s include the opening cysteine and the closing phenylalanine or tryptophan. The order of the fields is CDR3 protein, CDR3 DNA, J gene, V gene, clone size, D gene. A D gene is named only where the DNA matches it firmly. The size field is filled for only some rows; it gives once, few, many or a size class.

CASSYFRGGNTEAFF | TGTGCCAGCAGTTATTTCAGGGGGGGGAACACTGAAGCTTTCTTT | TRBJ1-1 | TRBV6-5 | many | TRBD1
CASSHSSGQGWTDTQYF | TGTGCCAGCAGTCATTCGTCGGGACAGGGTTGGACAGATACGCAGTATTTT | TRBJ2-3 | TRBV6-2/TRBV6-3 | few | TRBD1
CASSLFRGQGIGETQYF | TGTGCCAGCAGTTTATTTCGAGGACAGGGAATTGGGGAGACCCAGTACTTC | TRBJ2-5 | TRBV27 | few | TRBD1
CASNQDGATYEQYF | TGTGCCAGCAATCAAGATGGGGCAACCTACGAGCAGTACTTC | TRBJ2-7 | TRBV7-9 | . | .
CASSSLAGTSETQYF | TGTGCCAGCAGCTCACTGGCCGGGACTAGCGAGACCCAGTACTTC | TRBJ2-5 | TRBV7-8 | once | TRBD2
CASSSGQGLPYGYTF | TGTGCCAGCAGCTCAGGACAGGGGCTCCCCTATGGCTACACCTTC | TRBJ1-2 | TRBV5-6 | . | TRBD1
CSAGRTGIYGYTF | TGCAGCGCAGGGAGGACAGGGATATACGGCTACACCTTC | TRBJ1-2 | TRBV29-1 | . | TRBD1
CAIRTSNTGELFF | TGTGCCATCAGGACCTCCAACACCGGGGAGCTGTTTTTT | TRBJ2-2 | TRBV10-3 | . | .
CASSILPRGLGTDTQYF | TGCGCCAGCAGCATTTTGCCCCGGGGGTTGGGCACAGATACGCAGTATTTT | TRBJ2-3 | TRBV4-1 | . | .
CASSQDWAGSYSGNTIYF | TGTGCCAGCAGCCAAGATTGGGCAGGGTCTTACTCTGGAAACACCATATATTTT | TRBJ1-3 | TRBV4-1 | . | .
CASSLLSGGPRSDTQYF | TGTGCCAGCAGCTTACTCAGCGGGGGCCCTAGATCAGATACGCAGTATTTT | TRBJ2-3 | TRBV7-9 | few | TRBD2
CASSQSGGAGGQYNSPLHF | TGCGCCAGCAGTCAATCGGGGGGCGCAGGGGGCCAGTATAATTCACCCCTCCACTTT | TRBJ1-6 | TRBV23-1 | . | TRBD1
CASSPTGSSGNTIYF | TGTGCCAGCAGCCCGACAGGGAGCTCTGGAAACACCATATATTTT | TRBJ1-3 | TRBV4-1 | many | TRBD1
CASVGATNEKLFF | TGTGCTAGTGTCGGCGCAACTAATGAAAAACTGTTTTTT | TRBJ1-4 | TRBV12-5 | . | .
CASSWYGTSGGSTDTQYF | TGTGCCAGCAGTTGGTACGGGACTAGCGGGGGTAGCACAGATACGCAGTATTTT | TRBJ2-3 | TRBV6-1 | few | TRBD2
CSVEDLLAGEETQYF | TGCAGCGTTGAAGATTTGCTAGCGGGCGAAGAGACCCAGTACTTC | TRBJ2-5 | TRBV29-1 | . | TRBD2
CASSDGTRMNTEAFF | TGTGCCAGCAGTGACGGGACGCGAATGAACACTGAAGCTTTCTTT | TRBJ1-1 | TRBV2 | few | .
CASGLAAQTYNEQFF | TGTGCTAGTGGTCTAGCGGCACAAACCTACAATGAGCAGTTCTTC | TRBJ2-1 | TRBV12-5 | . | TRBD2
CSAELLDTPADTQYF | TGCAGTGCTGAGTTATTAGATACACCTGCGGATACGCAGTATTTT | TRBJ2-3 | TRBV20-1 | . | .
CASSSPAGAYEQYF | TGTGCCAGCAGCTCACCCGCGGGCGCCTACGAGCAGTACTTC | TRBJ2-7 | TRBV7-9 | few | .
CASSYPGIFSYEQYF | TGTGCCAGCAGTTATCCGGGTATTTTCTCCTACGAGCAGTACTTC | TRBJ2-7 | TRBV6-6 | . | .
CASRAGQGSRETQYF | TGCGCCAGCAGAGCTGGACAGGGGAGTAGGGAGACCCAGTACTTC | TRBJ2-5 | TRBV5-1 | . | TRBD1
CASSPRLAGIYNEQFF | TGTGCCAGCAGCCCTAGACTAGCGGGGATATACAATGAGCAGTTCTTC | TRBJ2-1 | TRBV7-6 | . | TRBD2
CASSFILNEQFF | TGTGCCAGCAGCTTTATATTAAATGAGCAGTTCTTC | TRBJ2-1 | TRBV7-2 | many | .
CASTQEGQGQFF | TGTGCCAGCACCCAAGAGGGACAGGGTCAGTTCTTC | TRBJ2-1 | TRBV6-6 | . | TRBD1
CANRLQETQYF | TGTGCCAACAGACTCCAAGAGACCCAGTACTTC | TRBJ2-5 | TRBV6-2/TRBV6-3 | . | .
CSVAGTGGTPSYNEQFF | TGCAGCGTTGCCGGGACAGGGGGCACTCCCTCCTACAATGAGCAGTTCTTC | TRBJ2-1 | TRBV29-1 | . | TRBD1
CASSWVPTSTDTQYF | TGTGCCAGCAGTTGGGTGCCAACGAGCACAGATACGCAGTATTTT | TRBJ2-3 | TRBV2 | . | .
CASSITGGDSPLHF | TGTGCCAGCAGCATCACAGGGGGCGATTCACCCCTCCACTTT | TRBJ1-6 | TRBV7-6 | . | TRBD1
CSVGQGGARTEAFF | TGCAGCGTGGGACAGGGGGGGGCGAGGACTGAAGCTTTCTTT | TRBJ1-1 | TRBV29-1 | . | TRBD1
CASSAPVQGFEKLFF | TGTGCCAGCAGTGCCCCCGTACAGGGGTTTGAAAAACTGTTTTTT | TRBJ1-4 | TRBV28 | few | TRBD1
CASSIDLSTEAFF | TGTGCCAGTAGTATAGATCTGAGCACTGAAGCTTTCTTT | TRBJ1-1 | TRBV19 | . | .
CSATTGTGAYNEQFF | TGCAGTGCTACCACCGGGACAGGGGCATACAATGAGCAGTTCTTC | TRBJ2-1 | TRBV20-1 | many | TRBD1
CSVRTGTSSPNEQFF | TGCAGCGTCAGGACCGGGACTAGTTCCCCCAATGAGCAGTTCTTC | TRBJ2-1 | TRBV29-1 | . | TRBD2
CASSYVSAGNQPQHF | TGTGCCAGCAGCTACGTATCCGCTGGCAATCAGCCCCAGCATTTT | TRBJ1-5 | TRBV12-3/TRBV12-4 | . | .
CASRILGERNTDTQYF | TGTGCCAGCAGGATCCTAGGGGAGCGGAACACAGATACGCAGTATTTT | TRBJ2-3 | TRBV4-2 | few | .
CASSPLDTKFYGYTF | TGTGCCAGCAGCCCCTTGGACACAAAATTCTATGGCTACACCTTC | TRBJ1-2 | TRBV28 | . | .